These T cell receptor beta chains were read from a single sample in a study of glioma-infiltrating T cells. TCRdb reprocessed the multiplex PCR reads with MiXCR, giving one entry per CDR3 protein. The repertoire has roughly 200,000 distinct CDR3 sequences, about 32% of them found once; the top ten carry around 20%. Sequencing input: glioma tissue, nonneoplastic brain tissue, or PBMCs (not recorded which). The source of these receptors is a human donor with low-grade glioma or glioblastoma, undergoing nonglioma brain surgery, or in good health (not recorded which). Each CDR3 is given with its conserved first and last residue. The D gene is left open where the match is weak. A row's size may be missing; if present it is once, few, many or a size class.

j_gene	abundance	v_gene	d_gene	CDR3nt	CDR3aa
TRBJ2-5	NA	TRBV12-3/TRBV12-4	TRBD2	TGTGCCAGCAGCCCAGGCGGGAGAGAAGAGACCCAGTACTTC	CASSPGGREETQYF
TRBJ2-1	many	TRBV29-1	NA	TGCAGCGCGCAGGGGAGGTGGGCCAGCTCCTACAATGAGCAGTTCTTC	CSAQGRWASSYNEQFF
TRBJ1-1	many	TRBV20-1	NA	TGCAGTGCTAGAGATTTTGGAAAGGGGAACACTGAAGCTTTCTTT	CSARDFGKGNTEAFF
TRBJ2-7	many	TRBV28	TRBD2	TGTGCCAGCAGTTTAATTGCTAGCGGGACCTACTACGAGCAGTACTTC	CASSLIASGTYYEQYF
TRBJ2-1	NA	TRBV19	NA	TGTGCCAGTAGTATGTCCGGGAGTAGGAACAATGAGCAGTTCTTC	CASSMSGSRNNEQFF
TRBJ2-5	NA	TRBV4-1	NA	TGCGCCAGCAGCCAAGCTGGGGGCAGAACCCCGACACAAGAGACCCAGTACTTC	CASSQAGGRTPTQETQYF
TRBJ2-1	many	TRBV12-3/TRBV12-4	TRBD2	TGTGCCAGTTCACTAGCGGGATCCGATGAGCAGTTCTTC	CASSLAGSDEQFF
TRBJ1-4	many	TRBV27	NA	TGTGCCAGCAGGCCCGATCAGGGGAATAATGAAAAACTGTTTTTT	CASRPDQGNNEKLFF
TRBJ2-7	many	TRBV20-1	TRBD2	TGCAGTGAGAGGGGGACTAGTGCTTACGAGCAGTACTTC	CSERGTSAYEQYF
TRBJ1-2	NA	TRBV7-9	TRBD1	TGTGCCAGCAGCTTAGCTGACAGGGAAAGCTATGGCTACACCTTC	CASSLADRESYGYTF
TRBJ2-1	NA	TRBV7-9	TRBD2	TGTGCCAGCAGCTTAGTGGCTAGCGGGAGGGCCGGTCAGTTCTTC	CASSLVASGRAGQFF
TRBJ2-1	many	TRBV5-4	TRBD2	TGTGCCAGCAGCTCCGGGACTAGCGGTGAGCAGTTCTTC	CASSSGTSGEQFF
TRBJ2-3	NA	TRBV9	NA	TGTGCCAGCAATTGTTCCACAGATACGCAGTATTTT	CASNCSTDTQYF
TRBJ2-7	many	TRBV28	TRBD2	TGTGCCAGCCTTCCCGGGAGGGGTTACGAGCAGTACTTC	CASLPGRGYEQYF
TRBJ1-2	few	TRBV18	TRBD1	TGTGCCAGCTCATATGACGGGGGACAGACTAACTATGGCTACACCTTC	CASSYDGGQTNYGYTF
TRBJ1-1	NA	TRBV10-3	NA	TGTGCCATCAAGGACCTGAACACTGAAGCTTTCTTT	CAIKDLNTEAFF
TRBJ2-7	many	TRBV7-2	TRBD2	TGTGCCAGCAGCAGAGGACTAGCGGGTTTCTACGAGCAGTACTTC	CASSRGLAGFYEQYF
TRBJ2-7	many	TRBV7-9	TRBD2	TGTGCCAGCAGCTTAAGTGGGAGGGCCCAATACGAGCAGTACTTC	CASSLSGRAQYEQYF
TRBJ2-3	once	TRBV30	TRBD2	TGTGCCTGGAGTGTACCTGGGGGAGGGCCAGATACGCAGTATTTT	CAWSVPGGGPDTQYF
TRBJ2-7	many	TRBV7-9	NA	TGTGCCAGCAGCTTAGTCCAGACTTCCTACGAGCAGTACTTC	CASSLVQTSYEQYF
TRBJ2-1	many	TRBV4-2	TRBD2	TGTGCCAGCAGCCAAGATGAACTAGCGGGCCGGAGAGGCGAGTTCTTC	CASSQDELAGRRGEFF
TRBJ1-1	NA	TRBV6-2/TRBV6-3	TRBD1	TGTGCCAGCAGTTTTCTGGGACAGGGGTTTTTCTTT	CASSFLGQGFFF
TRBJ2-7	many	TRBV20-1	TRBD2	TGCAGTGCTTCTCGGACTAGCGGCTCCTACGAGCAGTACTTC	CSASRTSGSYEQYF
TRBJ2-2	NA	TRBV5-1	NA	TGCGCCAGCAGCCACGACGGGCAGGGGAACACCGGGGAGCTGTTTTTT	CASSHDGQGNTGELFF
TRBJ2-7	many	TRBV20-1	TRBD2	TGCAGTGCTAGTATACTAGCGGCCCCCTACGAGCAGTACTTC	CSASILAAPYEQYF
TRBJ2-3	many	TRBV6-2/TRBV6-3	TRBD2	TGTGCCAGCAGTTACCGACTAGCGGGAGAGACAGATACGCAGTATTTT	CASSYRLAGETDTQYF
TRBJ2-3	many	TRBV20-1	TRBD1	TGCAGTGCTAGAGACGGGACAGGGGTACTAAATACGCAGTATTTT	CSARDGTGVLNTQYF
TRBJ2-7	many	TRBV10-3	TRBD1	TGTGCCATCACGACAGGGGCGGAGGAGCAGTACTTC	CAITTGAEEQYF
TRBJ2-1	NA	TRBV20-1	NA	TGCAGTGCTAGAACGGAAATCGGGATCGAGCAGTTCTTC	CSARTEIGIEQFF
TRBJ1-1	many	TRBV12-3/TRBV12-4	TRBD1	TGTGCCAGCAGTTTGGACAGGGGGAGGACTGAAGCTTTCTTT	CASSLDRGRTEAFF
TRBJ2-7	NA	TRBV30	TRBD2	TGTGCCTGGAGTCTAGTGACTAGCGGATACGAGCAGTACTTC	CAWSLVTSGYEQYF
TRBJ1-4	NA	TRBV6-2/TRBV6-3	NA	TGTGCCAGCAGTGACGACAGCAGAGATAATGAAAAACTGTTTTTT	CASSDDSRDNEKLFF
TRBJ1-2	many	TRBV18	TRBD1	TGTGCCAGCTCACCTGGACAGGGACAGTATGGCTACACCTTC	CASSPGQGQYGYTF
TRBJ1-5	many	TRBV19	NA	TGTGCCAGTAGTTGGAAAGGGAGCGATCAGCCCCAGCATTTT	CASSWKGSDQPQHF
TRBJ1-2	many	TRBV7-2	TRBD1	TGTGCCAGCAGCCAGCAGACAGGGGGCTATGGCTACACCTTC	CASSQQTGGYGYTF
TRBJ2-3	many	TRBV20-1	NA	TGCAGTGCTAGAGCCCGCGGTCTACGAGGGGATACGCAGTATTTT	CSARARGLRGDTQYF
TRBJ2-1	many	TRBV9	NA	TGTGCCAGCAGTCCGCGGGGCTCCTACAATGAGCAGTTCTTC	CASSPRGSYNEQFF
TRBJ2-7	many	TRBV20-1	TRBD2	TGCAGTGCTAGAGCCCCGGGACTATCTTACGAGCAGTACTTC	CSARAPGLSYEQYF
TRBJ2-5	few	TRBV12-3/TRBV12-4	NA	TGTGCCAGCAGCAGACAGATACAAGAGACCCAGTACTTC	CASSRQIQETQYF
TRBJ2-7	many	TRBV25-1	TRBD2	TGTGCCAGCAGTGATGGACTAGCGACCTCAACCTACGAGCAGTACTTC	CASSDGLATSTYEQYF
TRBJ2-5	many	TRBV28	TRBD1	TGTGCCAGCAGGTCAGGGGGCGCGAGCGAGACCCAGTACTTC	CASRSGGASETQYF